The clone carrying this TCR beta chain was recorded once. Distinct nucleotide sequences in the sample also encode this CDR3. The sample belongs to a study of blood T cell repertoires in COVID-19. The CDR3 has 13 residues. V lost 2 bases and J lost 3, with 8 bases in between. Germline lookup yields CDR1 SGHRS and CDR2 YFSETQ. Authors' data handling: Amplified reference gene primers provided the basis for estimating nucleated cell counts. The assay was immunoSEQ multiplex PCR, and TCRdb's table has in-frame clones only and misses some. V, J and clone size reflect that table, while D and trimming were determined from the DNA. Here the sample spans about 300,000 clones, 89% being singletons.

This sequence was found in a man younger than 30 who had recovered from COVID-19. The gene calls are TRBV5-1 and TRBJ1-1; D is ambiguous. The source material was peripheral blood. The CDR3 spells CASSFKGDTEAFF. CDR3 in DNA: TGCGCCAGCAGCTTTAAGGGAGACACTGAAGCTTTCTTT.